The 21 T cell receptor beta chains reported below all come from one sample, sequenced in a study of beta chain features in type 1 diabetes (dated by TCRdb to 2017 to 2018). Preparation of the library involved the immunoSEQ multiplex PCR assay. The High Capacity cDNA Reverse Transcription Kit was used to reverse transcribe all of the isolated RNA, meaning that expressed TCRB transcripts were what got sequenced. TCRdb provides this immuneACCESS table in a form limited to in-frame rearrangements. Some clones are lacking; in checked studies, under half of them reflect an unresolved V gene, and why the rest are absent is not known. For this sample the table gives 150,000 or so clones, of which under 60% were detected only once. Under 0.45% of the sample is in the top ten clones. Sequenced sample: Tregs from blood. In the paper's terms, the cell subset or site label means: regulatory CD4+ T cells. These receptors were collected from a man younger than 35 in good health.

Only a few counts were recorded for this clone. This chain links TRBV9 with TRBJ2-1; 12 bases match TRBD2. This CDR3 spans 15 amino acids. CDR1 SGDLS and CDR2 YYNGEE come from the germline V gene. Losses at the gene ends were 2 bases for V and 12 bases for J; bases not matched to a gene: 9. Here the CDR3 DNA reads TGTGCCAGCAGCGTGTCTAGCGGGAGGGCGTTCCGGCAGTTCTTC. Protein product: CASSVSSGRAFRQFF.

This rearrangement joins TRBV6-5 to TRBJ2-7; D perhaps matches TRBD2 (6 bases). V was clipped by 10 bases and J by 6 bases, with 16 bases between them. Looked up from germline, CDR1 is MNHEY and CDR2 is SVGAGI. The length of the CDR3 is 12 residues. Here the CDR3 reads CATGGIWGEQYF. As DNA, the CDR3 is TGTGCCACCGGCGGGATCTGGGGCGAGCAGTACTTC.

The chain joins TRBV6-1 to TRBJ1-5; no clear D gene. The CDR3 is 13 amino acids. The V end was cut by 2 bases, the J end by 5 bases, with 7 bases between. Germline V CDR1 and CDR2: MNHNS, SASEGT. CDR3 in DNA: TGTGCCAGCAGTGAAAGGCAGGATCAGCCCCAGCATTTT. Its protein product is CASSERQDQPQHF.

CDR3 loop: CASSMGLAGLTDTQYF. The CDR3, as DNA: TGTGCCAGCAGCATGGGACTAGCGGGACTTACAGATACGCAGTATTTT. The chain combines TRBV5-4 with TRBJ2-3; 13 bases agree with TRBD2. V shed 4 bases, J shed 3 bases, and the junction held 5 bases outside the gene matches. This CDR3 is 16 amino acids long. Germline lookup yields CDR1 SGHNT and CDR2 YYREEE (reference sequence).

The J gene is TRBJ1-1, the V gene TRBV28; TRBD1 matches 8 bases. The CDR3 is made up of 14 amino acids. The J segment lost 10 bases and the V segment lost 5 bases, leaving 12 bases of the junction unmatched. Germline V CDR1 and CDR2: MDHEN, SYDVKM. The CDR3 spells CASSLAIDRGVAFF. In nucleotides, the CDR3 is TGTGCCAGCAGTCTTGCCATCGACAGGGGAGTAGCTTTCTTT.

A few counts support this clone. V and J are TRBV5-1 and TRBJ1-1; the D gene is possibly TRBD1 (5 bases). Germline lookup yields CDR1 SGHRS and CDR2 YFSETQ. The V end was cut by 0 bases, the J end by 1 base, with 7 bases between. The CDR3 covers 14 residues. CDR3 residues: CASSLGQWNTEAFF. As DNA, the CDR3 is TGCGCCAGCAGCTTGGGACAGTGGAACACTGAAGCTTTCTTT.

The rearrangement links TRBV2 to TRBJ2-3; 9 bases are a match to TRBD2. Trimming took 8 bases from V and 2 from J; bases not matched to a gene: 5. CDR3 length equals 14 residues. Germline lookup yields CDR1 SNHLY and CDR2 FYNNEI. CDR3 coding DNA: TGTGCCAGCCCCTGGACTAGCGACACAGATACGCAGTATTTT. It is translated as CASPWTSDTDTQYF.

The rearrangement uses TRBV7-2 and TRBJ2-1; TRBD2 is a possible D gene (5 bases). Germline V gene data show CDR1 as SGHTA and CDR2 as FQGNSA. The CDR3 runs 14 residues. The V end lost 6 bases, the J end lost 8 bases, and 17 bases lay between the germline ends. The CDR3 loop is CASSRRRVGDEQFF. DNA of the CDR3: TGTGCCAGCAGTAGGCGGCGGGTTGGAGATGAGCAGTTCTTC.

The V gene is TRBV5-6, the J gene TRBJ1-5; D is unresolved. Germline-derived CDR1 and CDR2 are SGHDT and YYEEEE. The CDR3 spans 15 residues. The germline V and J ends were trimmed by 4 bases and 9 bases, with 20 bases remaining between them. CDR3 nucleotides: TGTGCCAGCAGCCCTCCCCGGCAGGCCGTAGGGCCCCAGCATTTT. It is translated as CASSPPRQAVGPQHF.

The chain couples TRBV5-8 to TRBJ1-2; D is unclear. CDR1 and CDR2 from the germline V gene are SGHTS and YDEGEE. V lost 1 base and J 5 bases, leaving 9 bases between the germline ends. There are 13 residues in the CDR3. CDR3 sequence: CASSLRGGYGYTF. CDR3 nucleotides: TGTGCCAGCAGCTTGCGGGGAGGGTATGGCTACACCTTC.

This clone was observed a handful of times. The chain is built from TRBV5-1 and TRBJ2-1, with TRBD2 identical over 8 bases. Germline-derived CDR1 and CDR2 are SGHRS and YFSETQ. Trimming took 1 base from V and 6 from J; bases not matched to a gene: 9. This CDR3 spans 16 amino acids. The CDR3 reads CASSLYAGGAANEQFF. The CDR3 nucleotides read TGCGCCAGCAGCTTGTATGCCGGGGGGGCCGCCAATGAGCAGTTCTTC.

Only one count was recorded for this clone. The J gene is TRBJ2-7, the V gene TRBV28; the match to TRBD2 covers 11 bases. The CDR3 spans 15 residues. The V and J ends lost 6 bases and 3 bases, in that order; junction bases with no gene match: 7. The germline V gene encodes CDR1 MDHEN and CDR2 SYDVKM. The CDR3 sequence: CASRRPGLAVYEQYF. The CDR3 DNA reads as TGTGCCAGCAGGCGACCGGGACTAGCGGTCTACGAGCAGTACTTC.

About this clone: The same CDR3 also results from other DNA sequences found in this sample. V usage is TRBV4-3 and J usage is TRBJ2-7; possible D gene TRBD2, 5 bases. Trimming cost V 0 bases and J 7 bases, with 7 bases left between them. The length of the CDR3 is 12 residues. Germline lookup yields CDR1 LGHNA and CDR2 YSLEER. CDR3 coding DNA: TGCGCCAGCAGCCAAGATCGAGGGGAGCAGTACTTC. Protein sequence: CASSQDRGEQYF.

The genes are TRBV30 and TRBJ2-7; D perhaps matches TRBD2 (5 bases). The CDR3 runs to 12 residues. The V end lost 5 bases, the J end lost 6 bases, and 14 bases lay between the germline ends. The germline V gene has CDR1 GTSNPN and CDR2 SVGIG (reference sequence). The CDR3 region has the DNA TGTGCCTGGGATCGCGGACTGGGCGAGCAGTACTTC. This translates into CAWDRGLGEQYF. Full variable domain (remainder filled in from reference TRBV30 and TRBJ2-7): SQTIHQWPATLVQPVGSPLSLECTVEGTSNPNLYWYRQAAGRGLQLLFYSVGIGQISSEVPQNLSASRPQDRQFILSSKKLLLSDSGFYLCAWDRGLGEQYFGPGTRLTVT.

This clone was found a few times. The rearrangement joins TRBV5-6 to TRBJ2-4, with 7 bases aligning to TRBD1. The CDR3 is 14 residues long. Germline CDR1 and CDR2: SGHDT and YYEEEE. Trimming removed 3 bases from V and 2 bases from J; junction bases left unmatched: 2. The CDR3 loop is CASSWGQSKNIQYF. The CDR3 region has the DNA TGTGCCAGCAGCTGGGGACAGTCCAAAAACATTCAGTACTTC.

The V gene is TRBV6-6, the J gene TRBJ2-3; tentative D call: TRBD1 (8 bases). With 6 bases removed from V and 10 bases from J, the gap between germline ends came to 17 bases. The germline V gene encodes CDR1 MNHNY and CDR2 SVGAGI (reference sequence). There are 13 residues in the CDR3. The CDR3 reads CASRWQGAGAQYF. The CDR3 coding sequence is TGTGCCAGCAGGTGGCAGGGGGCGGGAGCGCAGTATTTT.

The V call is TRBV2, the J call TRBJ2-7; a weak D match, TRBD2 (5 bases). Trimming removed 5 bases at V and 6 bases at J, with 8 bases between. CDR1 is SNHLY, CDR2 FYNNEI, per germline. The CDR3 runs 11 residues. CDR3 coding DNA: TGTGCCAGCAGTCCCCGGGGCGAGCAGTACTTC. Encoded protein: CASSPRGEQYF.

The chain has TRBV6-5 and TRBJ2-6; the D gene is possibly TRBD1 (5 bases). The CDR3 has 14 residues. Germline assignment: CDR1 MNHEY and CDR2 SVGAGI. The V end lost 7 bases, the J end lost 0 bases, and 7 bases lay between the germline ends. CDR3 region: CASNRGSGANVLTF. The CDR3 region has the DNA TGTGCCAGCAATAGGGGCTCTGGGGCCAACGTCCTGACTTTC.

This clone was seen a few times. The CDR3 DNA follows: TGTGCCAGCAGTCAGGGAACTGGGGCCAACGTCCTGACTTTC. Translating gives CASSQGTGANVLTF. The V call is TRBV6-6, the J call TRBJ2-6; D may be TRBD1 (5 bases). The CDR3 runs 14 residues. V was pared by 5 bases and J by 2 bases, with 7 bases between. Germline loops: CDR1 MNHNY, CDR2 SVGAGI (reference sequence).

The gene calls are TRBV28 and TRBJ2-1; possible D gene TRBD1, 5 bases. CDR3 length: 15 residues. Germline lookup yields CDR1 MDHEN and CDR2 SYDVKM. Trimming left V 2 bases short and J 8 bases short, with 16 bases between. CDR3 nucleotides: TGTGCCAGCAGTTTAATTGGGGCAGGTCAGGATGAGCAGTTCTTC. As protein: CASSLIGAGQDEQFF.

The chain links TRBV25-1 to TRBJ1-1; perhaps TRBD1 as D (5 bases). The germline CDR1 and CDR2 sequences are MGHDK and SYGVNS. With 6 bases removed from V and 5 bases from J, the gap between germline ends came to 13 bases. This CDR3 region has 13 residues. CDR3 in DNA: TGTGCCAGCAGGACATCGGGGGGTACTGAAGCTTTCTTT. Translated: CASRTSGGTEAFF.